Listed below are T cell receptor beta chains from one sample, sequenced in a study of blood T cells in healthy people across ages. TCRdb re-derived calls from the 5' RACE reads in MiXCR, one entry per CDR3 protein. The sample holds fewer than 950,000 distinct CDR3 sequences, about 55% seen once. The sequenced sample was blood. The origin of the receptors is a man older than 75 in good health. Both conserved end residues are part of each CDR3. The D gene is left open where the match is weak. Expanded clones are given a class, and other clones once, few, many or no size at all.

.,TRBJ1-5,TRBV4-1,.,CASSLRRGSGQPQHF,TGCGCCAGCAGCCTCAGGAGGGGGTCCGGCCAGCCCCAGCATTTT
.,TRBJ1-2,TRBV9,.,CASSGESDTIIYGYTF,TGTGCCAGCAGCGGGGAGTCCGACACCATTATCTATGGCTACACCTTC
.,TRBJ2-3,TRBV19,TRBD2,CASSPGLAGKGYAYF,TGTGCCAGTAGTCCGGGACTAGCGGGAAAAGGGTACGCGTATTTT
.,TRBJ1-2,TRBV12-3/TRBV12-4,.,CASSPGGQIMGYYGYTF,TGTGCCAGCAGCCCTGGGGGACAAATAATGGGCTACTATGGCTACACCTTC
few,TRBJ2-4,TRBV5-1,.,CASSVEGGLNIQYF,TGCGCCAGCAGCGTGGAGGGGGGCTTAAACATTCAGTACTTC
.,TRBJ1-1,TRBV21-1,.,CASSKGDRGEKFTAFF,TGTGCCAGCAGCAAAGGGGACAGGGGGGAAAAGTTTACGGCTTTCTTT
few,TRBJ2-1,TRBV5-1,.,CASYEAYSNNEQFF,TGCGCCAGCTACGAGGCTTATTCCAACAATGAGCAGTTCTTC
.,TRBJ2-1,TRBV6-1,.,CASSEWTDTQGNEQFF,TGTGCCAGCAGTGAATGGACAGACACTCAGGGTAATGAGCAGTTCTTC
.,TRBJ2-1,TRBV7-9,TRBD2,CASSLVASGSNEQFF,TGTGCCAGCAGCTTAGTGGCTAGCGGGAGTAATGAGCAGTTCTTC
.,TRBJ2-3,TRBV24-1,.,CATSAIITDTQYF,TGTGCCACCAGTGCCATTATCACAGATACGCAGTATTTT
.,TRBJ2-7,TRBV7-6,.,CASSPFGGQGRSYEQYF,TGTGCCAGCAGCCCCTTCGGTGGGCAGGGGAGATCCTACGAGCAGTACTTC
.,TRBJ2-1,TRBV5-1,TRBD2,CASSFALSGRVNEQFF,TGCGCCAGCAGCTTTGCCCTTAGCGGGAGGGTAAATGAGCAGTTCTTC
few,TRBJ2-1,TRBV20-1,.,CSASRAVSSYNEQFF,TGCAGTGCTAGTCGAGCGGTGAGCTCCTACAATGAGCAGTTCTTC
.,TRBJ1-4,TRBV4-1,.,CASTGGAGEKLFF,TGCGCCAGCACCGGCGGGGCAGGTGAAAAACTGTTTTTT
.,TRBJ2-2,TRBV12-3/TRBV12-4,TRBD1,CASRPGQGTGELFF,TGTGCCAGCAGACCGGGACAGGGGACCGGGGAGCTGTTTTTT
.,TRBJ2-7,TRBV29-1,.,CSVERDSSYEQYF,TGCAGCGTTGAGCGGGACTCCTCCTACGAGCAGTACTTC
.,TRBJ2-3,TRBV14,TRBD2,CASSQGTGAGGRADTQYF,TGTGCCAGCAGCCAAGGAACGGGAGCGGGAGGGCGTGCAGATACGCAGTATTTT
many,TRBJ2-7,TRBV13,TRBD2,CASSLTTGGAYEQYF,TGTGCCAGCAGCTTAACAACGGGAGGGGCCTACGAGCAGTACTTC
few,TRBJ2-7,TRBV27,TRBD2,CASIGTSGRYEQYF,TGTGCCAGCATTGGGACTAGCGGGAGGTACGAGCAGTACTTC
.,TRBJ2-4,TRBV20-1,.,CSARGRPAGNIQYF,TGCAGTGCACGGGGACGGCCGGCAGGGAACATTCAGTACTTC
.,TRBJ2-5,TRBV28,TRBD2,CASTSGGGYETQYF,TGTGCCAGCACTAGCGGGGGGGGCTACGAGACCCAGTACTTC
few,TRBJ2-4,TRBV29-1,TRBD1,CSATGGEDIQYF,TGCAGCGCGACAGGGGGCGAGGACATTCAGTACTTC
.,TRBJ2-3,TRBV6-6,.,CASSSGTMNTQYF,TGTGCCAGCAGTTCGGGGACAATGAATACGCAGTATTTT
.,TRBJ2-7,TRBV3-1,.,CASSQDGLSSYEQYF,TGTGCCAGCAGCCAAGACGGCCTGAGCTCCTACGAGCAGTACTTC
.,TRBJ1-2,TRBV11-2,TRBD1,CASSSRGTGDVNYGYTF,TGTGCCAGCAGCTCCAGAGGGACAGGGGACGTCAACTATGGCTACACCTTC
.,TRBJ1-1,TRBV6-5,.,CASSYSGVVTEAFF,TGTGCCAGCAGTTACTCGGGGGTTGTCACTGAAGCTTTCTTT
.,TRBJ1-2,TRBV20-1,.,CSVARGIDGYTF,TGCAGTGTAGCAAGGGGGATAGATGGCTACACCTTC
.,TRBJ2-1,TRBV12-3/TRBV12-4,.,CASSMPSAFWQFF,TGTGCCAGCAGTATGCCGTCGGCCTTTTGGCAGTTCTTC
.,TRBJ2-7,TRBV11-2,TRBD1,CASSLDLGTGGYEQYF,TGTGCCAGCAGCTTAGATCTTGGGACAGGGGGCTACGAGCAGTACTTC
few,TRBJ1-6,TRBV15,.,CATSRLAGATYNSPLHF,TGTGCCACCAGCAGATTGGCAGGGGCAACCTATAATTCACCCCTCCACTTT
.,TRBJ1-5,TRBV28,TRBD1,CASRPGQGAQPQHF,TGTGCCAGCAGACCGGGACAGGGTGCTCAGCCCCAGCATTTT
.,TRBJ2-7,TRBV6-6,TRBD2,CASRSLGLAGVDNEQYF,TGTGCCAGCAGAAGCCTCGGACTAGCGGGAGTCGACAACGAGCAGTACTTC
.,TRBJ2-7,TRBV4-1,.,CASSQAATSGNTYEQYF,TGCGCCAGCAGCCAGGCGGCGACCAGCGGCAATACCTACGAGCAGTACTTC
few,TRBJ2-1,TRBV5-1,.,CASSPKQPTSYNEQFF,TGCGCCAGCAGCCCCAAACAACCCACGTCCTACAATGAGCAGTTCTTC
.,TRBJ2-2,TRBV14,.,CASSPGLINTRELFF,TGTGCCAGCAGCCCGGGACTCATAAACACCAGGGAGCTGTTTTTT
once,TRBJ1-2,TRBV7-9,TRBD1,CASSKQGTGGDGYTF,TGTGCCAGCAGCAAACAGGGGACAGGGGGCGATGGCTACACCTTC
few,TRBJ2-1,TRBV20-1,.,CSARFSETPTGNEQFF,TGCAGTGCTAGATTCTCGGAGACCCCGACCGGTAATGAGCAGTTCTTC
.,TRBJ2-3,TRBV20-1,.,CSARPISGADTQYF,TGCAGTGCTAGACCTATTAGCGGCGCAGATACGCAGTATTTT
once,TRBJ1-2,TRBV7-2,.,CASSPMRGYTF,TGTGCCAGCAGCCCGATGCGGGGCTACACCTTC
.,TRBJ2-1,TRBV7-9,TRBD2,CASRPRDYSYNEQFF,TGTGCCAGCAGGCCCCGGGACTACTCCTACAATGAGCAGTTCTTC
.,TRBJ1-2,TRBV24-1,TRBD1,CATSEGQGAKDGYTF,TGTGCCACCAGTGAAGGACAGGGGGCGAAGGATGGCTACACCTTC
few,TRBJ2-7,TRBV12-3/TRBV12-4,TRBD2,CASTQGLAGGRQYF,TGTGCCAGCACCCAAGGACTAGCGGGAGGGAGGCAGTACTTC
.,TRBJ1-5,TRBV4-2,.,CASSQEVSGGTQNQAQHF,TGTGCCAGCAGCCAAGAAGTTTCGGGGGGTACCCAGAATCAAGCCCAGCATTTT
.,TRBJ1-1,TRBV12-3/TRBV12-4,TRBD1,CASSQGQGLSAFF,TGTGCCAGCAGCCAAGGACAGGGGTTGTCGGCTTTCTTT
.,TRBJ1-2,TRBV24-1,TRBD1,CATSRPGTGNGYTF,TGTGCCACCAGTCGTCCCGGGACAGGGAATGGCTACACCTTC
once,TRBJ2-1,TRBV29-1,TRBD2,CSVFSSGTYNEQFF,TGCAGCGTTTTCTCTAGCGGGACCTACAATGAGCAGTTCTTC
few,TRBJ2-5,TRBV3-1,TRBD2,CASSQGGGRLQETQYF,TGTGCCAGCAGCCAAGGCGGGGGACGGCTGCAAGAGACCCAGTACTTC